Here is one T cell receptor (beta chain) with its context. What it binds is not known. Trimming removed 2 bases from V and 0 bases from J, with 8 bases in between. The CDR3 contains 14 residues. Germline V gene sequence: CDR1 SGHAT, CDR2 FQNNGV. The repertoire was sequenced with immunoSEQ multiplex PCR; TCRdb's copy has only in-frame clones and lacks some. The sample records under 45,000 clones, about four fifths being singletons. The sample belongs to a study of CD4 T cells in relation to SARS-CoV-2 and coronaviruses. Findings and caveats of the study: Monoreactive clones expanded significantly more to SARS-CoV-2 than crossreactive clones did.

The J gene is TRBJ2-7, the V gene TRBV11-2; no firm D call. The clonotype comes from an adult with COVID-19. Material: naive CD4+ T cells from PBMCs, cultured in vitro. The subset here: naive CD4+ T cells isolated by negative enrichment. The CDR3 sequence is CASSLPGSSYEQYF. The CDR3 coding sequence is TGTGCCAGCAGCTTACCAGGCTCCTCCTACGAGCAGTACTTC.